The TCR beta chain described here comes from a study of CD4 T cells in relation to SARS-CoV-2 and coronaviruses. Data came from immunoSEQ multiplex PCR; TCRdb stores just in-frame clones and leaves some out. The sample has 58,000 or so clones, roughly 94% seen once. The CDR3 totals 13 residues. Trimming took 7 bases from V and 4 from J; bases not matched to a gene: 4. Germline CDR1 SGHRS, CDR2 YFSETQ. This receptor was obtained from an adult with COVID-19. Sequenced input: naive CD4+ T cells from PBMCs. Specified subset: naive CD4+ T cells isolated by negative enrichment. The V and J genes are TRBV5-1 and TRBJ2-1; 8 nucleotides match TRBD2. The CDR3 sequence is CASFSGTYNEQFF. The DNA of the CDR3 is TGCGCCAGCTTTAGCGGGACTTACAATGAGCAGTTCTTC.